Below are 20 T cell receptor beta chains sequenced from a single sample in a study of cytomegalovirus exposure and HLA in healthy donors. Both 60 Vbeta primers and 13 Jbeta primers went into the PCR. TCRdb's copy holds only in-frame clones and misses some; the assay was immunoSEQ multiplex PCR. This sample yields 95,000 to 150,000 clones, of which around 80% are seen a single time; approximately 10% belongs to the top ten. The sample consisted of PBMCs. These TCRs come from a man aged 25-45 years in good health and CMV-seropositive.

This clone was picked up one time. The chain joins TRBV4-2 to TRBJ1-2; tentative D call: TRBD1 (6 bases). The V gene lost 0 bases and the J gene lost 3 bases, with 11 bases spanning the gap. This CDR3 has 15 residues. Germline assignment: CDR1 LGHNA and CDR2 YNFKEQ. The CDR3 protein is CASSQERTEDYGYTF. The CDR3 nucleotides read TGTGCCAGCAGCCAAGAACGGACAGAAGACTATGGCTACACCTTC.

The chain is built from TRBV7-2 and TRBJ2-2; D is possibly TRBD2 (5 bases). V lost 1 base and J lost 8, with 17 bases in between. There are 16 residues in the CDR3. In germline, CDR1 is SGHTA, CDR2 FQGNSA. CDR3 protein: CASSLEHPGGSGELFF. CDR3 DNA sequence: TGTGCCAGCAGCTTAGAACATCCCGGAGGTTCTGGGGAGCTGTTTTTT.

The V call is TRBV5-1, the J call TRBJ1-1, with D tentatively TRBD1 (5 bases). Germline V gives CDR1 SGHRS, CDR2 YFSETQ. The ends were cut back, 2 bases at V and 1 base at J, with 9 bases in the middle. CDR3 length: 14 residues. CDR3 DNA: TGCGCCAGCAGCTTTACAGGAAGGAACACTGAAGCTTTCTTT. Amino acids: CASSFTGRNTEAFF.

The rearrangement uses TRBV6-6 and TRBJ2-7; D remains unclear. Trimming shortened V by 10 bases and J by 7 bases, and 5 bases separated the two germline ends. The CDR3 runs to 8 residues. Germline values: CDR1 MNHNY, CDR2 SVGAGI (reference sequence). In DNA form, the CDR3 reads TGTGCCACTATAGAGCAGTACTTC. Translated, it gives CATIEQYF.

The rearrangement uses TRBV7-3 and TRBJ2-2; the D gene is possibly TRBD2 (5 bases). Germline V gives CDR1 SGHTA, CDR2 FQGTGA. CDR3 length: 14 residues. The ends were cut back, 5 bases at V and 7 bases at J, with 14 bases in the middle. CDR3 sequence (DNA): TGTGCCAGCAGCATCGAGCGGTTGGGCGGGGAGCTGTTTTTT. The encoded protein is CASSIERLGGELFF.

The rearrangement joins TRBV7-9 to TRBJ1-1; D gene uncertain. Trimming cost V 5 bases and J 2 bases, with 15 bases left between them. This CDR3 region has 15 residues. Germline V gene lookup returns CDR1 SEHNR and CDR2 FQNEAQ (reference sequence). The CDR3 DNA is TGTGCCAGCAGCCCTCCGGTCCGGGAAAACACTGAAGCTTTCTTT. Residues: CASSPPVRENTEAFF.

The rearrangement joins TRBV27 to TRBJ1-3, with D maybe TRBD1 (5 bases). The V gene's germline CDR1 is MNHEY and CDR2 SMNVEV (reference sequence). V lost 2 bases and J 0 bases, leaving 8 bases between the germline ends. This CDR3 has 15 amino acids. The CDR3 bases are TGTGCCAGCAGTTTAGACAGCACCTCTGGAAACACCATATATTTT. Translating gives CASSLDSTSGNTIYF.

The CDR3 DNA reads TGTGCCAGCAGCTTAGATCTAACAGTCGCTGAAGCTTTCTTT. Its protein is CASSLDLTVAEAFF. This sequence joins TRBV11-2 and TRBJ1-1; D unclear. There are 14 residues in the CDR3. Trimming took 0 bases from V and 6 from J, leaving 11 bases between them. Germline values: CDR1 SGHAT, CDR2 FQNNGV.

The chain has TRBV10-3 and TRBJ1-3; 7 nucleotides agree with TRBD1. The CDR3 spans 19 residues. The trim removed 3 bases at V and 0 bases at J, leaving 14 bases unmatched. Germline V gives CDR1 ENHRY, CDR2 SYGVKD. The DNA of the CDR3 is TGTGCCATCAGTGAAGTATTCGGGACAGCCGTTTACTCTGGAAACACCATATATTTT. Protein product: CAISEVFGTAVYSGNTIYF.

The CDR3 region has the DNA TGTGCCTGGAGTGTGCCGGACGGGAGGCGAAGAACAGATACGCAGTATTTT. Protein: CAWSVPDGRRRTDTQYF. This chain connects TRBV30 to TRBJ2-3, with 7 nucleotides matching TRBD2. J lost 3 bases, V lost 0 bases, and 12 bases had no gene match. The CDR3 sequence is 17 residues long. CDR1 is GTSNPN and CDR2 is SVGIG in the germline V gene (reference sequence).

DNA for the CDR3: TGTGCCAGCAGTGGCAGGGGAAACACTGAAGCTTTCTTT. It translates to CASSGRGNTEAFF. The chain is built from TRBV6-6 and TRBJ1-1; TRBD1 might be the D (6 bases). The CDR3 sequence is 13 residues long. Germline CDR1 MNHNY, CDR2 SVGAGI (reference sequence). Trimming left V 5 bases short and J 2 bases short, with 9 bases between.

The V call is TRBV30, the J call TRBJ2-3, with D possibly matching TRBD2 (5 bases). CDR3 length: 15 amino acids. Germline V gene lookup returns CDR1 GTSNPN and CDR2 SVGIG (reference sequence). Trimming left V 8 bases short and J 5 bases short, with 23 bases between. The CDR3 sequence: CARSTSGHLGDTQYF. The CDR3 region has the DNA TGTGCCCGCTCAACCAGCGGCCACCTCGGAGATACGCAGTATTTT. The full variable domain, in which reference TRBV30 and TRBJ2-3 provide the parts outside the CDR3, is SQTIHQWPATLVQPVGSPLSLECTVEGTSNPNLYWYRQAAGRGLQLLFYSVGIGQISSEVPQNLSASRPQDRQFILSSKKLLLSDSGFYLCARSTSGHLGDTQYFGPGTRLTVL.

Only one count was recorded for this clone. This chain connects TRBV15 to TRBJ2-3; TRBD2 aligns across 7 bases. The CDR3 is 14 residues long. V trimming: 5 bases; J trimming: 4 bases; junction bases outside the gene matches: 6. From germline, CDR1 is LNHNV and CDR2 YYDKDF (reference sequence). This CDR3 reads CATSLGGEADTQYF. CDR3 nucleotides: TGTGCCACCAGCCTTGGGGGGGAGGCAGATACGCAGTATTTT.

The chain combines TRBV4-3 with TRBJ1-2, with D hard to call. The CDR3 totals 15 residues. Germline CDR1 is LGHNA and CDR2 is YSLEER. V lost 0 bases and J 3 bases, leaving 11 bases between the germline ends. For the CDR3, the DNA is TGCGCCAGCAGCCAAGATCGAGTATTGGACTATGGCTACACCTTC. Amino acid sequence: CASSQDRVLDYGYTF.

This sequence joins TRBV15 and TRBJ2-1; D is undetermined. V was clipped by 2 bases and J by 9 bases, with 20 bases between them. The CDR3 is 16 residues long. CDR1 is LNHNV and CDR2 is YYDKDF in the germline V gene (reference sequence). For the CDR3, the DNA is TGTGCCACCAGCAGAAGCCCTGGAGTGATCGGGTTTGAGCAGTTCTTC. Its protein product is CATSRSPGVIGFEQFF.

As for this clone: Other DNA variants within this sample encode the same CDR3. V is TRBV27 and J is TRBJ1-5; D unclear. Per germline, CDR1 MNHEY and CDR2 SMNVEV (reference sequence). This CDR3 has 13 residues. Trimming removed 3 bases at V and 2 bases at J, with 5 bases between. CDR3 loop: CASSLRGNQPQHF. Here the CDR3 DNA reads TGTGCCAGCAGTTTGAGAGGCAATCAGCCCCAGCATTTT.

The chain has TRBV10-3 and TRBJ2-3; 9 bases are shared with TRBD2. Germline CDR1 is ENHRY and CDR2 is SYGVKD. The CDR3 extends over 15 amino acids. The V segment lost 0 bases and the J segment 8 bases; nucleotides outside the gene matches: 6. This CDR3 is CAISESKREVGTQYF. CDR3 in DNA: TGTGCCATCAGTGAGTCGAAGCGGGAGGTGGGTACGCAGTATTTT.

The chain joins TRBV5-8 to TRBJ1-5; D is undetermined. Deletions cut 2 bases from V and 0 bases from J, with 9 bases between. CDR1 is SGHTS, CDR2 YDEGEE, per germline. The CDR3 contains 15 residues. The CDR3 nucleotides are TGTGCCAGCAGCTTCAGGCCGTATAGCAATCAGCCCCAGCATTTT. It codes for CASSFRPYSNQPQHF.

This clone was observed a single time. The chain employs TRBV5-8 and TRBJ1-1; 7 bases match TRBD1. The CDR3 totals 16 residues. Trimming took 1 base from V and 1 from J; bases not matched to a gene: 7. Germline CDR1 reads SGHTS; CDR2 reads YDEGEE. The CDR3 DNA reads TGTGCCAGCAGCTTGAGGGACAGCCGGCGGAACACTGAAGCTTTCTTT. Amino acids: CASSLRDSRRNTEAFF.

CDR3 coding DNA: TGTGCCAGCAGCTTCAACCCGACACGGACAGTTAACTATGGCTACACCTTC. Translated: CASSFNPTRTVNYGYTF. The V call is TRBV5-6, the J call TRBJ1-2; D is perhaps TRBD1 (6 bases). Per the germline V gene, CDR1 is SGHDT and CDR2 is YYEEEE. CDR3 length: 17 residues. V lost 2 bases and J lost 1, with 18 bases in between. The entire variable domain, with the rest obtained from reference TRBV5-6 and TRBJ1-2, is as follows: DAGVTQSPTHLIKTRGQQVTLRCSPKSGHDTVSWYQQALGQGPQFIFQYYEEEERQRGNFPDRFSGHQFPNYSSELNVNALLLGDSALYLCASSFNPTRTVNYGYTFGSGTRLTVV.